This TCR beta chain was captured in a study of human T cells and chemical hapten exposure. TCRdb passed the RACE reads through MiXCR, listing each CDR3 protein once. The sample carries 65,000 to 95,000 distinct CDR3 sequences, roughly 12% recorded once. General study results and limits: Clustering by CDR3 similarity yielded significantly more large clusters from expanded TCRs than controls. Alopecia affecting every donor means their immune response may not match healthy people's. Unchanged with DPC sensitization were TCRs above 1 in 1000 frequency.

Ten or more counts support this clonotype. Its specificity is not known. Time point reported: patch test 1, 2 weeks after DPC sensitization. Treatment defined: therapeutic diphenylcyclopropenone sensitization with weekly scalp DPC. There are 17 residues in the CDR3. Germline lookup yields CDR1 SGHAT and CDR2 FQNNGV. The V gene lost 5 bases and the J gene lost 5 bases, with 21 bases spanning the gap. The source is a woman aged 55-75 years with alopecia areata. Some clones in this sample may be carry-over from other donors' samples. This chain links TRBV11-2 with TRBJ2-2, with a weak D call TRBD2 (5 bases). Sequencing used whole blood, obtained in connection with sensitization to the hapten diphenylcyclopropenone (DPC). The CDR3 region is CASSLSGGSGITGELFF. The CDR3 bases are TGTGCCAGCAGCCTAAGCGGCGGAAGCGGAATAACCGGGGAGCTGTTTTTT. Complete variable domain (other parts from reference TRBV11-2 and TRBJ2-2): EAGVAQSPRYKIIEKRQSVAFWCNPISGHATLYWYQQILGQGPKLLIQFQNNGVVDDSQLPKDRFSAERLKGVDSTLKIQPAKLEDSAVYLCASSLSGGSGITGELFFGEGSRLTVL.